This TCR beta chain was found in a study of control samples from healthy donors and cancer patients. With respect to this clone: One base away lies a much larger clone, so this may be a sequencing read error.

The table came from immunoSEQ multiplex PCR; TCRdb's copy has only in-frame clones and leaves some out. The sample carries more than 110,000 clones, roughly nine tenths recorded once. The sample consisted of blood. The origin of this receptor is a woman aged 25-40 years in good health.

CDR3 protein: CAGGTSGNTDTQYF. The CDR3 DNA follows: TGTGCCGGAGGGACTAGCGGGAACACAGATACGCAGTATTTT. The chain uses TRBV28 and TRBJ2-3; 13 nucleotides match TRBD2. Germline CDR1 reads MDHEN; CDR2 reads SYDVKM. CDR3 length: 14 amino acids. The V and J ends lost 11 bases and 2 bases, in that order; junction bases with no gene match: 4. Complete variable domain (other parts from reference TRBV28 and TRBJ2-3): DVKVTQSSRYLVKRTGEKVFLECVQDMDHENMFWYRQDPGLGLRLIYFSYDVKMKEKGDIPEGYSVSREKKERFSLILESASTNQTSMYLCAGGTSGNTDTQYFGPGTRLTVL.